These T cell receptor beta chains were read from a single sample in a study of blood T cell repertoires in COVID-19. Profiled with immunoSEQ multiplex PCR; TCRdb holds only in-frame clones, not every one. The repertoire holds some 190,000 clones, with more than 70% as singletons. The sequenced material came from peripheral blood. Receptors were obtained from a human donor in a cohort sampled during active COVID-19. Each CDR3 is given with its conserved first and last residue. A D gene is named only where the DNA matches it firmly. Only some rows state a clone size, as once, few, many or a class for expanded clones.

v_call	j_call	d_call	clone_size	cdr3_aa	cdr3_nt
TRBV6-6	TRBJ1-3	-	-	CASSYSTGGTGNTIYF	TGTGCCAGCAGTTACTCTACTGGGGGGACTGGAAACACCATATATTTT
TRBV4-1	TRBJ2-1	-	-	CASSQDGGPNNEQFF	TGCGCCAGCAGCCAAGATGGCGGGCCTAACAATGAGCAGTTCTTC
TRBV18	TRBJ1-1	TRBD1	-	CASSPGQGNTEAFF	TGTGCCAGCTCCCCGGGACAGGGGAACACTGAAGCTTTCTTT
TRBV6-2/TRBV6-3	TRBJ2-7	-	many	CASSQPGMTIYEQYF	TGTGCCAGCAGCCAACCCGGGATGACTATCTACGAGCAGTACTTC
TRBV11-2	TRBJ1-2	TRBD1	-	CASSLGDRVYGYTF	TGTGCCAGCAGCTTAGGGGACAGGGTCTATGGCTACACCTTC
TRBV6-2/TRBV6-3	TRBJ2-1	TRBD2	once	CASSFGLAGVNEQFF	TGTGCCAGCAGTTTCGGACTAGCGGGTGTCAATGAGCAGTTCTTC
TRBV11-3	TRBJ1-1	-	-	CASSPSGSVMNTEAFF	TGTGCCAGCAGCCCCTCAGGTAGCGTAATGAACACTGAAGCTTTCTTT
TRBV7-8	TRBJ1-2	-	-	CASSYSPTGNYGYTF	TGTGCCAGCAGCTATAGCCCCACAGGGAACTATGGCTACACCTTC
TRBV4-3	TRBJ2-3	TRBD2	-	CASSQEPVGGRRADTQYF	TGCGCCAGCAGCCAAGAACCAGTTGGCGGGAGGCGCGCAGATACGCAGTATTTT
TRBV19	TRBJ1-5	TRBD1	-	CASSMGRGPVQPQHF	TGTGCCAGTAGTATGGGCAGGGGGCCGGTTCAGCCCCAGCATTTT
TRBV5-6	TRBJ2-7	-	-	CASSPLGRSSYEQYF	TGTGCCAGCAGCCCCTTGGGTCGGAGCTCCTACGAGCAGTACTTC
TRBV1	TRBJ1-6	-	-	CTSSQKQGGSPLHF	TGCACCAGCAGCCAGAAACAGGGCGGCTCACCCCTCCACTTT
TRBV19	TRBJ2-7	TRBD1	-	CASSSHFGTGATYEQYF	TGTGCCAGTAGCTCCCATTTCGGGACAGGGGCTACCTACGAGCAGTACTTC
TRBV5-6	TRBJ1-2	TRBD1	-	CASSIDRGFFDGYTF	TGTGCCAGCAGCATCGACAGGGGATTTTTTGATGGCTACACCTTC
TRBV28	TRBJ2-7	TRBD1	-	CASRPTDRVYEQYF	TGTGCCAGCAGACCGACGGACAGGGTCTACGAGCAGTACTTC
TRBV19	TRBJ2-7	TRBD1	-	CASSYRQGPPYEQYF	TGTGCCAGTAGTTATCGACAGGGACCTCCCTACGAGCAGTACTTC
TRBV5-6	TRBJ2-7	-	-	CASSFNGGGDEQYF	TGTGCCAGCAGCTTTAACGGGGGTGGGGACGAGCAGTACTTC
TRBV5-1	TRBJ2-3	-	-	CASSRSSTDTQYF	TGCGCCAGCAGCCGGAGTAGCACAGATACGCAGTATTTT
TRBV19	TRBJ2-7	TRBD2	few	CASSITSGFYEQYF	TGTGCCAGTAGTATTACTAGCGGGTTCTACGAGCAGTACTTC
TRBV4-2	TRBJ2-7	TRBD1	-	CASSQEVTRTGIYEQYF	TGTGCCAGCAGCCAAGAGGTAACAAGGACAGGGATCTACGAGCAGTACTTC
TRBV7-2	TRBJ1-6	TRBD1	-	CASSPRTGGNSPLHF	TGTGCCAGCAGCCCAAGGACAGGGGGGAATTCACCCCTCCACTTT
TRBV5-4	TRBJ1-1	TRBD1	-	CASSTTARGLTEAFF	TGTGCCAGCAGCACAACCGCCAGGGGGCTTACTGAAGCTTTCTTT
TRBV10-1	TRBJ2-1	TRBD2	-	CASSDLAGGMYNEQFF	TGCGCCAGCAGTGACTTAGCGGGAGGGATGTACAATGAGCAGTTCTTC
TRBV11-3	TRBJ2-3	TRBD1	-	CASSTTDRGVTDTQYF	TGTGCCAGCAGTACAACCGACAGGGGAGTTACAGATACGCAGTATTTT
TRBV13	TRBJ2-2	TRBD1	once	CASSHRDSTGELFF	TGTGCCAGCAGCCACCGGGACAGCACCGGGGAGCTGTTTTTT
TRBV6-1	TRBJ2-7	-	-	CASSENRAGLRYEQYF	TGTGCCAGCAGTGAAAATCGGGCGGGATTAAGATACGAGCAGTACTTC
TRBV6-2/TRBV6-3	TRBJ2-7	TRBD1	few	CASSKRRDRVREQYF	TGTGCCAGCAGCAAGCGACGGGACAGGGTGCGAGAGCAGTACTTC
TRBV4-1	TRBJ1-2	-	once	CASTDPSRYGYTF	TGCGCCAGCACCGATCCAAGTCGGTATGGCTACACCTTC
TRBV5-1	TRBJ2-2	-	-	CASSLESGSTTPGELFF	TGCGCCAGCAGCTTAGAATCCGGGTCTACCACACCCGGGGAGCTGTTTTTT
TRBV7-2	TRBJ1-5	-	-	CASSQTNSNQPQHF	TGTGCCAGCAGCCAGACTAATAGCAATCAGCCCCAGCATTTT
TRBV5-6	TRBJ2-1	TRBD2	-	CASINRLAGGGNEQFF	TGTGCCAGCATCAATAGACTAGCGGGAGGAGGTAATGAGCAGTTCTTC
TRBV28	TRBJ2-7	-	once	CASSSARTQSYEQYF	TGTGCCAGCAGCTCAGCAAGGACTCAGTCCTACGAGCAGTACTTC
TRBV11-2	TRBJ1-2	-	-	CASSPTSGYYGYTF	TGTGCCAGCAGCCCTACGTCGGGGTACTATGGCTACACCTTC
TRBV7-2	TRBJ2-1	-	-	CANSLVRSSYNEQFF	TGTGCCAACAGCTTAGTGAGGAGCTCCTACAATGAGCAGTTCTTC
TRBV11-2	TRBJ2-7	TRBD1	-	CASSQAPPRSGGSYEQYF	TGTGCCAGCAGCCAAGCCCCCCCACGTTCAGGGGGTTCCTACGAGCAGTACTTC
TRBV5-5	TRBJ2-6	-	many	CASIITWESAGANVLTF	TGTGCCAGCATCATTACTTGGGAGAGCGCTGGGGCCAACGTCCTGACTTTC
TRBV30	TRBJ1-2	-	-	CAWTHGSRNGYTF	TGTGCCTGGACACATGGGAGTCGTAATGGCTACACCTTC
TRBV9	TRBJ2-7	-	-	CASSPRSRQGSYEQYF	TGTGCCAGCAGCCCCCGCTCCCGGCAGGGCTCCTACGAGCAGTACTTC
TRBV11-2	TRBJ1-1	-	-	CASSVKGQNTEAFF	TGTGCCAGCAGCGTAAAGGGGCAGAACACTGAAGCTTTCTTT
TRBV11-2	TRBJ2-1	-	-	CASSLSAGAGVPFF	TGTGCCAGCAGCTTAAGTGCGGGGGCAGGGGTCCCGTTCTTC
TRBV15	TRBJ1-2	TRBD1	-	CATSTQGVTIYGYTF	TGTGCCACCAGCACCCAGGGGGTTACTATCTATGGCTACACCTTC
TRBV4-3	TRBJ1-2	TRBD1	-	CASSPLTGGYGYTF	TGCGCCAGCAGCCCATTGACAGGGGGCTATGGCTACACCTTC
TRBV4-1	TRBJ1-1	TRBD1	-	CASSHDRANTEAFF	TGCGCCAGCAGCCACGACAGGGCGAACACTGAAGCTTTCTTT
TRBV19	TRBJ1-1	TRBD1	-	CASSNNRGPNMNTEAFF	TGTGCCAGTAGTAACAACAGGGGACCCAACATGAACACTGAAGCTTTCTTT
TRBV10-1	TRBJ2-7	TRBD2	-	CASSDGIAGGYEQYF	TGCGCCAGCAGTGATGGAATAGCGGGGGGTTACGAGCAGTACTTC
TRBV27	TRBJ2-7	-	-	CASSLVDRTYEQYF	TGTGCCAGCAGTTTAGTGGACAGAACCTACGAGCAGTACTTC
TRBV3-1/TRBV3-2	TRBJ1-5	-	-	CASSLGGQPQHF	TGTGCCAGCAGCCTCGGAGGTCAGCCCCAGCATTTT
TRBV25-1	TRBJ2-2	-	-	CASEEDSANTGELFF	TGTGCCAGCGAAGAGGACAGCGCGAACACCGGGGAGCTGTTTTTT
TRBV28	TRBJ1-2	-	-	CASSFNSGLGYTF	TGTGCCAGCAGTTTTAACTCCGGACTTGGCTACACCTTC
TRBV6-5	TRBJ1-2	-	-	CASSYRREGSYGYTF	TGTGCCAGCAGTTACCGCCGGGAGGGCAGCTATGGCTACACCTTC
TRBV19	TRBJ2-1	TRBD2	-	CASSIRGSSGEQFF	TGTGCCAGTAGTATTCGCGGGAGTTCAGGTGAGCAGTTCTTC
TRBV5-4	TRBJ2-1	-	-	CASSFRVNEQFF	TGTGCCAGCAGCTTCAGGGTCAATGAGCAGTTCTTC
TRBV2	TRBJ1-2	TRBD1	-	CASSYRGLGGYTF	TGTGCCAGCAGTTACAGGGGGCTGGGTGGCTACACCTTC
TRBV7-2	TRBJ2-1	-	few	CASSLGGGYYNEQFF	TGTGCCAGCAGCTTAGGTGGGGGGTACTACAATGAGCAGTTCTTC
TRBV5-5	TRBJ1-2	-	-	CASSFTAGDRYTF	TGTGCCAGCAGCTTTACGGCAGGCGATCGCTACACCTTC
TRBV6-5	TRBJ1-2	TRBD1	-	CASSYQGAGGYTF	TGTGCCAGCAGTTACCAGGGGGCTGGTGGCTACACCTTC
TRBV24-1	TRBJ2-3	-	once	CATSDLRSSTDTQYF	TGTGCCACCAGTGATCTGCGGAGCTCCACAGATACGCAGTATTTT
TRBV6-5	TRBJ2-3	-	-	CASGRDTDTQYF	TGTGCCAGCGGCAGGGATACAGATACGCAGTATTTT
TRBV7-2	TRBJ2-5	-	-	CASSLGGGGSQTQYF	TGTGCCAGCAGCCTAGGGGGTGGCGGGAGCCAGACCCAGTACTTC
TRBV6-5	TRBJ2-7	TRBD2	-	CASTGGHLAGNEQYF	TGTGCCAGCACCGGGGGGCACCTAGCGGGAAACGAGCAGTACTTC